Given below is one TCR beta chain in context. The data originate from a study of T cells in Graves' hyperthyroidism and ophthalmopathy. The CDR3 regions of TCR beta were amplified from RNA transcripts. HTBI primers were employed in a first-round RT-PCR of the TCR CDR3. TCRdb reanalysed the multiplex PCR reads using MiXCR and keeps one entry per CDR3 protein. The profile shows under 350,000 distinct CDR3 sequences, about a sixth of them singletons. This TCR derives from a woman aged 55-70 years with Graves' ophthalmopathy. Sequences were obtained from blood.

CDR3 in amino acids: CASSASTGVNGYTF. CDR3 DNA: TGTGCCAGCAGCGCGTCAACAGGGGTTAATGGCTACACCTTC. V usage is TRBV9 and J usage is TRBJ1-2, with 7 positions matching TRBD1. This CDR3 region has 14 residues. The germline V gene encodes CDR1 SGDLS and CDR2 YYNGEE. Trimming removed 3 bases from V and 6 bases from J; junction bases left unmatched: 8.